These 9 T cell receptor beta chains were all obtained from the same sample, sequenced in a study of T cell clonotyping in hematopoietic cell transplantation. Clones were read by immunoSEQ multiplex PCR, and TCRdb kept only the in-frame ones, dropping some. The sample shows approximately 9,500 clones, 77% of them seen only once. Source: PBMCs, taken 30 days after allogeneic stem cell transplant. The receptors here all came from a female patient in her 40s who had an allogeneic stem cell transplant from a related donor, so T cells may come from the graft donor. Some clones in this sample may be carry-over from other donors' samples.

By share, this clone ranks as medium-sized. This chain joins TRBV6-6 and TRBJ2-7, with D possibly called TRBD1 or TRBD2 (5 bases each). V was pared by 6 bases and J by 2 bases, with 11 bases between. CDR1 and CDR2 (germline): MNHNY, SVGAGI (reference sequence). The CDR3 runs to 13 residues. The CDR3 nucleotides read TGTGCCAGCAGAAGGGACGGAGCCTACGAGCAGTACTTC. Its translation is CASRRDGAYEQYF.

The rearrangement uses TRBV2 and TRBJ2-7; 10 nucleotides align to TRBD2. The CDR3 sequence is 14 residues long. Germline V gene lookup returns CDR1 SNHLY and CDR2 FYNNEI. The ends lost 7 bases at V and 4 bases at J; junction bases unmatched: 7. The CDR3 DNA reads TGTGCCAGCACCCAGACTAGCGGGTTGTACGAGCAGTACTTC. This sequence encodes CASTQTSGLYEQYF.

The rearrangement joins TRBV7-9 to TRBJ2-7; D gene uncertain. The CDR3 contains 13 residues. V lost 0 bases to trimming and J lost 2 bases, with 5 bases between them. Germline values: CDR1 SEHNR, CDR2 FQNEAQ (reference sequence). The CDR3 sequence is CASSLARPYEQYF. The CDR3 nucleotides are TGTGCCAGCAGCTTAGCGCGTCCCTACGAGCAGTACTTC. The entire variable domain, with the rest obtained from reference TRBV7-9 and TRBJ2-7, is as follows: DTGVSQNPRHKITKRGQNVTFRCDPISEHNRLYWYRQTLGQGPEFLTYFQNEAQLEKSRLLSDRFSAERPKGSFSTLEIQRTEQGDSAMYLCASSLARPYEQYFGPGTRLTVT.

The V gene is TRBV6-5, the J gene TRBJ2-1, with a possible D match to TRBD2 (6 bases). Germline V lookup: CDR1 MNHEY, CDR2 SVGAGI. The CDR3 runs to 14 residues. The V gene lost 1 base and the J gene lost 5 bases, with 9 bases spanning the gap. The CDR3 sequence: CASSYLRTNNEQFF. The CDR3 DNA reads as TGTGCCAGCAGTTACTTGCGGACTAACAATGAGCAGTTCTTC.

This chain links TRBV19 with TRBJ1-2; TRBD1 matches 8 bases. This CDR3 is built from 14 residues. The germline V gene has CDR1 LNHDA and CDR2 SQIVND (reference sequence). V was pared by 3 bases and J by 6 bases, with 6 bases of the junction left unmatched. The CDR3 is CASSIDGQGDGYTF. The CDR3 nucleotides are TGTGCCAGTAGTATCGACGGACAGGGAGATGGCTACACCTTC.

V gene TRBV2 combines with J gene TRBJ1-2; D is undetermined. CDR3 length: 11 residues. V was clipped by 8 bases and J by 2 bases, with 6 bases between them. CDR1 is SNHLY, CDR2 FYNNEI, per germline. This CDR3 reads CASEENYGYTF. The DNA of the CDR3 is TGTGCCAGCGAGGAGAACTATGGCTACACCTTC. Variable domain in full (rest from reference TRBV2 and TRBJ1-2): EPEVTQTPSHQVTQMGQEVILRCVPISNHLYFYWYRQILGQKVEFLVSFYNNEISEKSEIFDDQFSVERPDGSNFTLKIRSTKLEDSAMYFCASEENYGYTFGSGTRLTVV.

V and J are TRBV19 and TRBJ1-1; D gene ambiguous. CDR1 and CDR2 (germline): LNHDA, SQIVND (reference sequence). V gave up 3 bases and J gave up 2 bases, with 4 bases separating them. This CDR3 region has 12 residues. The CDR3 nucleotides are TGTGCCAGTAGTATTGTAAACACTGAAGCTTTCTTT. Residues: CASSIVNTEAFF.

This clone came up a few times. The V call is TRBV7-9, the J call TRBJ2-1, with D perhaps TRBD1 or TRBD2 (5 bases each). The ends were cut back, 11 bases at V and 0 bases at J, with 14 bases in the middle. This CDR3 has 14 amino acids. The germline CDR1 and CDR2 sequences are SEHNR and FQNEAQ (reference sequence). CDR3 amino acids: CALGRGSSYNEQFF. The DNA of the CDR3 is TGTGCCCTGGGACGGGGTAGCTCCTACAATGAGCAGTTCTTC.

The CDR3 bases are TGTGCCAGCACCCTAGCAGCTAGCACAGATACGCAGTATTTT. It is translated as CASTLAASTDTQYF. The V and J genes are TRBV2 and TRBJ2-3, with D possibly being TRBD2 (5 bases). Germline V gives CDR1 SNHLY, CDR2 FYNNEI. Trimming took off 7 bases at V and 0 bases at J, with 11 bases between the two ends. This CDR3 is 14 amino acids long.